Listed here are 30 T cell receptor beta chains from one sample, sequenced in a study of T cells in women clearing cervical HPV infection. Assay used: immunoSEQ multiplex PCR; TCRdb lists only in-frame clones, some missing. Its table records about 22,000 clones. What was sequenced was blood buffy coat. These receptors were obtained from a woman between 18 and 75 years old with a cervical HPV16 infection that either progressed to CIN3+ or cleared (not recorded which).

A note on this clone: The read ends 3 residues before the CDR3 terminus; that terminus is restored from the germline J gene. The gene calls are TRBV11-3 and TRBJ1-1; possibly TRBD1 for D (6 bases). This CDR3 has 13 residues. From germline, CDR1 is SGHNT and CDR2 YENEEA. Trimming shortened V by 4 bases and J by 1 base, and 7 bases separated the two germline ends. CDR3 bases read: TGTGCCAGCAGCTCGGACAGGAACACTGAA. Protein sequence: CASSSDRNTE. The CDR3 reads in full as CASSSDRNTEAFF. The full variable domain, completed using reference TRBV11-3 and TRBJ1-1, is EAGVVQSPRYKIIEKKQPVAFWCNPISGHNTLYWYLQNLGQGPELLIRYENEEAVDDSQLPKDRFSAERLKGVDSTLKIQPAELGDSAVYLCASSSDRNTEAFFGQGTRLTVV.

On this clone: Read coverage stops 3 residues before the CDR3 terminus; the germline J gene supplies the remainder. V and J are TRBV20-1 and TRBJ2-1, with 12 bases matching TRBD2. The V segment lost 5 bases and the J segment 7 bases; nucleotides outside the gene matches: 12. CDR1 and CDR2 (germline): DFQATT, SNEGSKA (reference sequence). The CDR3 consists of 16 residues. The part of the CDR3 DNA that was read is TGCAGTGCTCGAGGCTCTAGCGGGGGGGCCTGGAATGAG. As protein: CSARGSSGGAWNE. The whole CDR3 region reads CSARGSSGGAWNEQFF.

Worth noting for this clone: The read ends 3 residues early relative to the CDR3; the germline J gene fills the gap. This chain links TRBV10-3 with TRBJ2-1, with TRBD1 matching over 10 bases. Looked up from germline, CDR1 is ENHRY and CDR2 is SYGVKD. CDR3 length: 13 amino acids. The junction had 5 bases not matched to a gene; V was cut back by 7 bases and J by 8 bases. Here the CDR3 reads CAITGQGNDEQFF. The sequenced part of the CDR3 DNA is TGTGCCATCACGGGACAGGGGAACGATGAG.

As regards this clone: The read terminates 3 residues before the CDR3 end, so the remaining end is supplied by the germline J gene. The chain couples TRBV5-1 to TRBJ1-1, with D maybe TRBD1 (5 bases). The CDR3 covers 13 residues. Trimming took 7 bases from V and 5 from J, leaving 15 bases between them. Germline lookup yields CDR1 SGHRS and CDR2 YFSETQ. The covered CDR3 bases are TGCGCCAGCTCCGAGTTGACAGATACTGAA. Translating it yields CASSELTDTE. The CDR3 in its entirety is CASSELTDTEAFF.

A word on this clone: Sequencing ends 3 residues short of the CDR3 end; the germline J gene provides the rest. This chain connects TRBV18 to TRBJ2-1; TRBD2 is a possible D gene (7 bases). V was trimmed by 2 bases and J by 8 bases, leaving 13 bases between them. CDR3 length: 14 amino acids. CDR1 is KGHSH and CDR2 is LQKENI in the germline V gene. The CDR3: CASSPFSGGDEQFF. The DNA read from the CDR3 is TGTGCCAGCTCACCATTTTCGGGGGGCGATGAG.

As concerns this clone: The CDR3 goes on 3 residues after the read ends, and that part is filled in from the germline J gene. V usage is TRBV5-1 and J usage is TRBJ2-5, with TRBD2 matching 8 bases. Germline lookup yields CDR1 SGHRS and CDR2 YFSETQ. This CDR3 contains 15 residues. With V trimmed by 3 bases and J by 7 bases, 11 bases remained unmatched. CDR3 in amino acids: CASSWELAAVGTQYF. The DNA read from the CDR3 is TGCGCCAGCAGCTGGGAACTAGCGGCAGTTGGGACC.

With regard to this clone: The read halts 3 residues ahead of the CDR3 end, with the missing end drawn from the germline J gene. V usage is TRBV20-1 and J usage is TRBJ1-1; 7 positions agree with TRBD1. V was clipped by 0 bases and J by 1 base; unmatched bases: 8. Germline V gives CDR1 DFQATT, CDR2 SNEGSKA (reference sequence). CDR3 length: 16 amino acids. The DNA read from the CDR3 is TGCAGTGCTAGAGATCTTCGTACAGGGGAGAACACTGAA. Its protein product is CSARDLRTGENTE. The CDR3 in its entirety is CSARDLRTGENTEAFF.

As regards this clone: The read ends 3 residues before the CDR3 terminus; that terminus is restored from the germline J gene. The V and J genes are TRBV19 and TRBJ1-2; 9 nucleotides match TRBD1. The germline V gene has CDR1 LNHDA and CDR2 SQIVND (reference sequence). The length of the CDR3 is 14 residues. The V and J ends lost 3 bases and 3 bases, in that order; junction bases with no gene match: 2. CDR3 amino acids: CASSMGTGYYGYTF. The sequenced CDR3 bases are TGTGCCAGTAGTATGGGGACAGGGTACTATGGC.

On this clone itself: Sequencing ends 3 residues short of the CDR3 end; the germline J gene provides the rest. The same CDR3 arises from other DNA sequences in this sample as well. The genes are TRBV20-1 and TRBJ1-3; a possible D gene is TRBD1 (5 bases). CDR1 and CDR2 (germline): DFQATT, SNEGSKA (reference sequence). CDR3 length: 16 amino acids. V was clipped by 1 base and J by 0 bases, with 13 bases between them. The CDR3 bases that were read are TGCAGTGCTAGAGGACTCGACAGATCCTCTGGAAACACC. This sequence encodes CSARGLDRSSGNT. The CDR3 as a whole reads CSARGLDRSSGNTIYF.

As for this clone: From the germline J gene comes the end of the CDR3, since the read stops 3 residues before it. This sequence joins TRBV2 and TRBJ2-3; 9 bases agree with TRBD2. CDR3 length: 14 residues. The V gene's germline CDR1 is SNHLY and CDR2 FYNNEI. CDR3 DNA, as far as it was read: TGTGCCAGCAGTCAAGGGACTAGCATGGAGACG. This encodes CASSQGTSMET. The entire CDR3 protein reads CASSQGTSMETQYF.

Points on this clone: Sequencing ends 3 residues short of the CDR3 end; the germline J gene provides the rest. V and J are TRBV6-1 and TRBJ1-2; 7 positions match TRBD1. The CDR3 extends over 14 amino acids. Germline V lookup: CDR1 MNHNS, CDR2 SASEGT. The V and J ends lost 2 bases and 1 base, in that order; junction bases with no gene match: 1. The CDR3 bases that were read are TGTGCCAGCAGTGAAAGACAGGGTAACTATGGC. This gives the protein CASSERQGNYG. The full-length CDR3 reads as CASSERQGNYGYTF.

Notes on this clone: The read falls 3 residues short of the CDR3 end, and the missing part is taken from the germline J gene. The chain recombines TRBV5-4 with TRBJ2-7, with TRBD1 matching over 7 bases. Germline CDR1 SGHNT, CDR2 YYREEE (reference sequence). The CDR3 sequence is 15 residues long. With V trimmed by 3 bases and J by 3 bases, 9 bases remained unmatched. The CDR3 region is CASSSGQARFYEQYF. Incomplete CDR3 DNA: TGTGCCAGCAGCTCTGGACAGGCGCGATTCTACGAG.

Points on this clone: The read ends 3 residues shy of where the CDR3 ends; the end is completed using the germline J gene. The V gene is TRBV4-2, the J gene TRBJ2-7; 7 bases line up with TRBD2. CDR1 and CDR2 (germline): LGHNA, YNFKEQ. V lost 0 bases to trimming and J lost 5 bases; unmatched junction nucleotides: 10. CDR3 length equals 16 residues. CDR3 loop: CASSQDQTGGYDEQYF. CDR3 DNA, as far as it was read: TGTGCCAGCAGCCAAGATCAAACGGGGGGTTATGACGAG.

This clone registers medium-sized by frequency. The CDR3 end lies 3 residues beyond the end of the read and is filled in from the germline J gene. This rearrangement joins TRBV10-3 to TRBJ2-3; 10 bases fit TRBD1. CDR3 length: 12 residues. The germline V gene has CDR1 ENHRY and CDR2 SYGVKD. Trimming cost V 7 bases and J 6 bases; bases outside gene matches: 1. The sequenced part of the CDR3 DNA is TGTGCCATCATGGGACAGGGGGATACG. Translation gives CAIMGQGDT. The whole CDR3 protein is CAIMGQGDTQYF.

About this clone: The read ends 3 residues early relative to the CDR3; the germline J gene fills the gap. The genes are TRBV19 and TRBJ2-5, with 7 bases lining up with TRBD2. Germline V gene data show CDR1 as LNHDA and CDR2 as SQIVND (reference sequence). The CDR3 loop spans 21 amino acids. The ends lost 6 bases at V and 2 bases at J; junction bases unmatched: 27. CDR3 sequence: CASSRRSYTGTTHLIQETQYF. Partial CDR3 DNA: TGTGCCAGTAGCCGCCGATCCTACACCGGGACTACGCACCTCATACAAGAGACC.

As for this clone: The sequenced fragment ends 3 residues before the CDR3 boundary, so the rest is inferred from the germline J gene. The chain joins TRBV2 to TRBJ2-3, with D hard to call. Germline V CDR1 and CDR2: SNHLY, FYNNEI. This CDR3 region has 16 residues. CDR3 bases read: TGTGCCAGCAGTGAACACGGCACATATAGCAATCAGCCG. The encoded protein is CASSEHGTYSNQP. The CDR3 in its entirety is CASSEHGTYSNQPQYF.

Regarding this clone: Coverage ceases 3 residues before the CDR3 finishes, and the germline J gene fills in the end. The J gene is TRBJ1-2, the V gene TRBV6-1; D not certain. Deletions cut 2 bases from V and 4 bases from J, with 17 bases between. The CDR3 spans 16 residues. CDR1 and CDR2 (germline): MNHNS, SASEGT. This chain's CDR3 is CASSELGQATSYGYTF. The sequenced part of the CDR3 DNA is TGTGCCAGCAGTGAACTCGGTCAGGCAACGTCCTATGGC.

CDR3 loop: CASRGDGDNEQFF. Incomplete CDR3 DNA: TGTGCCAGCCGCGGGGACGGGGACAATGAG. The chain combines TRBV6-2 or TRBV6-3 with TRBJ2-1, with D possibly matching TRBD2 (6 bases). The read ends 3 residues early relative to the CDR3; the germline J gene fills the gap. This CDR3 comprises 13 residues. Trimming took off 8 bases at V and 5 bases at J, with 13 bases between the two ends. Looked up from germline, CDR1 is MNHEY and CDR2 is SVGEGT.

Comments on this clone: The read finishes 3 residues shy of the CDR3 end, and the germline J gene is used to complete it. This chain uses TRBV4-2 with TRBJ1-2; D is uncertain. V was trimmed by 3 bases and J by 0 bases, leaving 11 bases between them. The CDR3 is made up of 15 amino acids. In germline, CDR1 is LGHNA, CDR2 YNFKEQ. The CDR3 DNA, read in part, is TGTGCCAGCAGCCAGGGCGAGGAGACTAACTATGGC. Translated, it gives CASSQGEETNYG. The CDR3 reads in full as CASSQGEETNYGYTF.

As for this clone: The CDR3 end is not reached by the read, which stops 3 residues before it; the germline J gene fills it in. The chain is built from TRBV30 and TRBJ1-1; D is unclear. The CDR3 sequence is 12 residues long. Per germline, CDR1 GTSNPN and CDR2 SVGIG (reference sequence). V lost 3 bases, J lost 2 bases, and 7 bases lay in between. Partial CDR3 DNA: TGTGCCTGGAGGCGCGGAAACACTGAA. Protein product: CAWRRGNTE. The entire CDR3 sequence reads CAWRRGNTEAFF.

Of note for this clone: The read ends 3 residues before the CDR3 terminus; that terminus is restored from the germline J gene. This chain uses TRBV7-2 with TRBJ2-1; 9 nucleotides match TRBD2. This CDR3 is built from 15 residues. CDR1 is SGHTA and CDR2 is FQGNSA in the germline V gene. Trimming took 7 bases from V and 4 from J; bases not matched to a gene: 8. CDR3 DNA (partial): TGTGCCAGCAAAGAGACTAGCGGTTTGTACAATGAG. Translated: CASKETSGLYNE. The full CDR3 sequence reads CASKETSGLYNEQFF.

About this clone itself: Read data end 3 residues before the CDR3 end; the end is taken from the germline J gene. The chain uses TRBV20-1 and TRBJ2-1, with 10 bases fitting TRBD2. Germline V CDR1 and CDR2: DFQATT, SNEGSKA (reference sequence). This CDR3 has 13 amino acids. The V segment lost 7 bases and the J segment 7 bases; nucleotides outside the gene matches: 7. The covered CDR3 bases are TGCAGTGGAGCGGGAGGGCCTCTGAATGAG. The encoded protein is CSGAGGPLNE. The full CDR3 is CSGAGGPLNEQFF.

On this clone: The read stops 3 residues short of the end of the CDR3; the missing end is completed from the germline J gene. The genes are TRBV19 and TRBJ1-3, with 8 nucleotides matching TRBD1. The CDR3 covers 13 residues. Germline V gene sequence: CDR1 LNHDA, CDR2 SQIVND (reference sequence). V lost 10 bases and J lost 2; bases outside the gene matches: 4. CDR3 DNA, as far as it was read: TGTGCCACCGGACAGGGCACTGGAAACACC. It codes for CATGQGTGNT. The entire CDR3 sequence reads CATGQGTGNTIYF.

As for this clone: The read ends 3 residues before the CDR3 terminus; that terminus is restored from the germline J gene. V and J are TRBV29-1 and TRBJ2-3; 13 bases align to TRBD2. This CDR3 has 13 amino acids. CDR1 is SQVTM and CDR2 is ANQGSEA in the germline V gene. The sequenced part of the CDR3 DNA is TGCAGCGTGGGACTAGCGGGGTTGGAGACG. Translation gives CSVGLAGLET. The whole CDR3 region reads CSVGLAGLETQYF.

About this clone itself: The read stops 3 residues short of the end of the CDR3; the missing end is completed from the germline J gene. V and J are TRBV2 and TRBJ2-7; 8 nucleotides match TRBD1. Germline CDR1 reads SNHLY; CDR2 reads FYNNEI. The CDR3 spans 12 residues. J lost 3 bases, V lost 7 bases, and 2 bases had no gene match. CDR3 DNA, as far as it was read: TGTGCCAGCAAGGGACAGGTCTACGAG. Translation gives CASKGQVYE. The CDR3 reads in full as CASKGQVYEQYF.

Regarding this clone: The CDR3 end falls 3 residues outside the read, so it is completed with the germline J gene. This chain joins TRBV2 and TRBJ2-7, with D perhaps TRBD1 (5 bases). Germline V gene data show CDR1 as SNHLY and CDR2 as FYNNEI. Trimming took off 10 bases at V and 6 bases at J, with 19 bases between the two ends. The CDR3 covers 13 residues. The DNA read from the CDR3 is TGTGCCATTTCACGGCCACCTAGGGGCGAG. It yields the protein CAISRPPRGE. In full, the CDR3 is CAISRPPRGEQYF.

About this clone itself: The read ends 3 residues early relative to the CDR3; the germline J gene fills the gap. The rearrangement links TRBV19 to TRBJ2-4; D not certain. CDR3 length equals 12 residues. The germline CDR1 and CDR2 sequences are LNHDA and SQIVND (reference sequence). This CDR3 reads CASSRSDYGQYF. The DNA read from the CDR3 is TGTGCCAGTAGTAGGAGCGATTATGGT.

Note on this clone: Read data end 3 residues before the CDR3 end; the end is taken from the germline J gene. This sequence joins TRBV5-1 and TRBJ2-2; 9 bases are a match to TRBD1. The CDR3 has 15 residues. Looked up from germline, CDR1 is SGHRS and CDR2 is YFSETQ. The covered CDR3 bases are TGCGCCAGCAGCTGGGGGACAGGGACAGGGTCACCG. This encodes CASSWGTGTGSP. The complete CDR3 reads CASSWGTGTGSPLFF.

About this clone itself: The CDR3 end falls 3 residues outside the read, so it is completed with the germline J gene. The V and J genes are TRBV19 and TRBJ1-2; D is possibly TRBD1 (5 bases). CDR3 length: 15 residues. Germline CDR1 LNHDA, CDR2 SQIVND (reference sequence). Trimming shortened V by 3 bases and J by 0 bases, and 11 bases separated the two germline ends. The sequenced CDR3 bases are TGTGCCAGTAGTATCTCAGGGCCAGCTAACTATGGC. This encodes CASSISGPANYG. The entire CDR3 protein reads CASSISGPANYGYTF.

For this clone: The sequence runs out 3 residues before the end of the CDR3; the remainder is reconstructed from the germline J gene. The chain has TRBV28 and TRBJ1-2, with 11 bases that match TRBD1. CDR1 and CDR2 (germline): MDHEN, SYDVKM. V shed 8 bases, J shed 3 bases, and the junction held 2 bases outside the gene matches. The CDR3 runs to 13 residues. The CDR3: CASRTGGDYGYTF. The sequenced CDR3 bases are TGTGCCAGCCGGACAGGGGGCGACTATGGC.